The clone carrying this T cell receptor beta chain has a single count. Looked up from germline, CDR1 is LGHDT and CDR2 is YNNKEL (reference sequence). The CDR3 loop spans 17 amino acids. After removal of 4 bases from V and 1 base from J, the junction contained 7 bases not matched to a gene. The data are from a study of blood T cell repertoires in COVID-19. Generated by immunoSEQ multiplex PCR, the TCRdb table keeps only in-frame clones and is missing some. The profile shows some 90,000 clones, roughly 90% of them singletons. Source material: peripheral blood. The rearrangement links TRBV3-1 (or the pseudogene TRBV3-2) to TRBJ2-3, with 11 bases aligning to TRBD2. This receptor was taken from a man aged 50 to 59 with COVID-19, enrolled during active disease. The CDR3 sequence is CASSLLAGGGRTDTQYF. CDR3 DNA: TGTGCCAGCAGCCTTCTAGCGGGGGGAGGGCGCACAGATACGCAGTATTTT.